This T cell receptor beta chain was sequenced in a study of T cell changes during pregnancy in multiple sclerosis. Germline loops: CDR1 MDHEN, CDR2 SYDVKM. This CDR3 has 12 residues. With V trimmed by 8 bases and J by 7 bases, 5 bases remained unmatched. Only in-frame clones appear in the TCRdb table, and some are missing; sequencing was by immunoSEQ multiplex PCR. The sample carries almost 95,000 clones, around 90% recorded once. This sequence was found in a female donor with multiple sclerosis, enrolled in a pregnancy study. The source was peripheral blood, collected in the first trimester of pregnancy. The chain recombines TRBV28 with TRBJ1-1, with 9 nucleotides matching TRBD1. The CDR3 protein is CASEQGAGEAFF. The CDR3 DNA reads as TGTGCCAGCGAACAGGGGGCGGGTGAAGCTTTCTTT.